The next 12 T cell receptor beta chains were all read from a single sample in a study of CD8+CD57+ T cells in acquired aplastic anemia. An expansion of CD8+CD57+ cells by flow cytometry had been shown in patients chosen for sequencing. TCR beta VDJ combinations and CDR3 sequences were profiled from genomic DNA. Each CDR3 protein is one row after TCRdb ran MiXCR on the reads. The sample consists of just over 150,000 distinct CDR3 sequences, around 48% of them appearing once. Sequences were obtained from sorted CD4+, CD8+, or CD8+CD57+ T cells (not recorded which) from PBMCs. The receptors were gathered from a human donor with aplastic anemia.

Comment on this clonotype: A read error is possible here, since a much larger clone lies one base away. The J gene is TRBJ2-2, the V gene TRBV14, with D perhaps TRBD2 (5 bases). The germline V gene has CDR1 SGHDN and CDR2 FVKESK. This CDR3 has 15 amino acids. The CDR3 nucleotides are TGTGCCAGCAGCCAAGATCTCGGGAACACCGGGGAGCTGGTTTTT. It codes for CASSQDLGNTGELVF.

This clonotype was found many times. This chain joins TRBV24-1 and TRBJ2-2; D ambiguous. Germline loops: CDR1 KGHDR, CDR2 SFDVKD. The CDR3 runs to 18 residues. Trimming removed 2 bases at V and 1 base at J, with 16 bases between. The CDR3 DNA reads TGTGCCACCAGTGATTACCCCCAGTGGAAGGGGAACACCGGGGAGCTGTTTTTT. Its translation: CATSDYPQWKGNTGELFF.

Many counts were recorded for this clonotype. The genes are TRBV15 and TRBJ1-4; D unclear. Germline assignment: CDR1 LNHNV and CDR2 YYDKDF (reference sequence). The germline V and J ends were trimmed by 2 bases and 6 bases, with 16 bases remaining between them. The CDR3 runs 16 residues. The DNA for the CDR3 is TGTGCCACCAGCAGACCGGTGGGGTTTGCAGATGAAAAACTGTTTTTT. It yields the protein CATSRPVGFADEKLFF.

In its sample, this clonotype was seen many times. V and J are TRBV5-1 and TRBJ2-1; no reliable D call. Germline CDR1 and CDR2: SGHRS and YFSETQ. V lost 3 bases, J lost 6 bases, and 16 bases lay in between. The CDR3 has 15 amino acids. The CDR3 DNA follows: TGCGCCAGCAGCTCAAGCTCTACAGCCATCAATGAGCAGTTCTTC. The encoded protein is CASSSSSTAINEQFF.

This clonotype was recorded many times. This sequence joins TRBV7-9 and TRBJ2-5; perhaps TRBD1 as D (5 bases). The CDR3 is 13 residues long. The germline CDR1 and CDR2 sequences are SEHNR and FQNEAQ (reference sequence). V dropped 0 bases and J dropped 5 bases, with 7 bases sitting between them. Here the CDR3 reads CASSLAGLETQYF. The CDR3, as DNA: TGTGCCAGCAGCTTAGCGGGGCTTGAGACCCAGTACTTC.

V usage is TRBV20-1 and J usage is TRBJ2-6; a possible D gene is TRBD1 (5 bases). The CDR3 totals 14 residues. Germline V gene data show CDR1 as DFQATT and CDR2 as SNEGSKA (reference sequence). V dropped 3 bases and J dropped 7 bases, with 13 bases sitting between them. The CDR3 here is CSARGPWGANVLTF. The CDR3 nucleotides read TGCAGTGCTAGGGGCCCGTGGGGCGCCAACGTCCTGACTTTC.

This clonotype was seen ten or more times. CDR3 bases: TGTGCCAGTAGTATCGGGACCCTCATGAACACTGAAGCTTTCTTT. Translation: CASSIGTLMNTEAFF. This chain joins TRBV19 and TRBJ1-1; TRBD1 is a possible D gene (5 bases). Germline CDR1 reads LNHDA; CDR2 reads SQIVND (reference sequence). V shed 3 bases and J shed 0 bases, with 11 bases lying between them. CDR3 length: 15 residues.

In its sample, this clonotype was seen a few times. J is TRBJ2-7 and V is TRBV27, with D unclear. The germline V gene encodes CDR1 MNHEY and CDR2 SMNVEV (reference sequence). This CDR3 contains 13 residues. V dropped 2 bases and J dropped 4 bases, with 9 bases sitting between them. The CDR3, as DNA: TGTGCCAGCAGTTTAGTGGGGTATTACGAGCAGTACTTC. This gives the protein CASSLVGYYEQYF.

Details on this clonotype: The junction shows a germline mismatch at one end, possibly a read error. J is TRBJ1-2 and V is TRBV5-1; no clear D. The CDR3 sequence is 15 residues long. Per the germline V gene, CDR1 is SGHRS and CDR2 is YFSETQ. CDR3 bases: TGCGCCGGCAGCTTGGCGGACCCCAGCTGGTATGGCTACACCTTC. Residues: CAGSLADPSWYGYTF. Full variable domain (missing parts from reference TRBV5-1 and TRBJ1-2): KAGVTQTPRYLIKTRGQQVTLSCSPISGHRSVSWYQQTPGQGLQFLFEYFSETQRNKGNFPGRFSGRQFSNSRSEMNVSTLELGDSALYLCAGSLADPSWYGYTFGSGTRLTVV.

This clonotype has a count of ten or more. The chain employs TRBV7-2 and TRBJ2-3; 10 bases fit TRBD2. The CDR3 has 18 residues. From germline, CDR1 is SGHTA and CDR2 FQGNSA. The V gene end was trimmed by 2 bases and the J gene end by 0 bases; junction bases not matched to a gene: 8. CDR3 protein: CASSLLALAGESTDTQYF. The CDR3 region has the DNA TGTGCCAGCAGCTTATTGGCGCTAGCGGGAGAGAGCACAGATACGCAGTATTTT.

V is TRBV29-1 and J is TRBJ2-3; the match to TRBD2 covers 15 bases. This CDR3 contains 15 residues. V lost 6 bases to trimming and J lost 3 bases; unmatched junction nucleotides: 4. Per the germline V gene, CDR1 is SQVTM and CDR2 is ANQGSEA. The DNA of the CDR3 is TGCAGCGTGGCGGGACTAGCGGGAGGAACAGATACGCAGTATTTT. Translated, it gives CSVAGLAGGTDTQYF.

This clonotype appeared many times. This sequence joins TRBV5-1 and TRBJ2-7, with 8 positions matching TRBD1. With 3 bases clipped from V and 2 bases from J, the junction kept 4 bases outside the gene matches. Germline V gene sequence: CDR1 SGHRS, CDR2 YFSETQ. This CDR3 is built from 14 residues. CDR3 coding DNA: TGCGCCAGCAGCTCTAGGACAGGGACCTACGAGCAGTACTTC. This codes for CASSSRTGTYEQYF.